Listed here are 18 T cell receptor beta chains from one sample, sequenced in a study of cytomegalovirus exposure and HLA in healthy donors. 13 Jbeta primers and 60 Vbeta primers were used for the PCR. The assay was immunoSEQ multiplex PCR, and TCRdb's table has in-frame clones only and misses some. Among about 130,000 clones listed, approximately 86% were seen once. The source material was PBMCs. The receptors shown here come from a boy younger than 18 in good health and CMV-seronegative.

The CDR3 DNA reads as TGCAGCGTTGATCTAGGACAGGGGTTACACGAGCAGTACTTC. Protein sequence: CSVDLGQGLHEQYF. The chain recombines TRBV29-1 with TRBJ2-7; 9 positions match TRBD1. Germline trimming cut 3 bases from V and 5 bases from J; bases unmatched to any gene: 8. Germline lookup yields CDR1 SQVTM and CDR2 ANQGSEA. The CDR3 sequence is 14 residues long.

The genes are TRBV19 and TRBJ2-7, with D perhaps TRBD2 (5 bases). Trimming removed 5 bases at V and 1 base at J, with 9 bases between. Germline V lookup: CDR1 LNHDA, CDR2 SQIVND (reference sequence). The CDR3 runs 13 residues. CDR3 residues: CASSPGSSYEQYF. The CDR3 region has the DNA TGTGCCAGTAGTCCGGGGTCGTCCTACGAGCAGTACTTC.

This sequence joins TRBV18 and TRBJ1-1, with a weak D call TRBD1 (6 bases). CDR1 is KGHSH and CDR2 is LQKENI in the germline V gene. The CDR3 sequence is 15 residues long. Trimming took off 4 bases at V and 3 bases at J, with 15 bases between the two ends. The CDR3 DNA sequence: TGTGCCAGCTCACGGGAACAGGGTTTTGACACTGAAGCTTTCTTT. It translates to CASSREQGFDTEAFF. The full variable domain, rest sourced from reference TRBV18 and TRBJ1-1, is NAGVMQNPRHLVRRRGQEARLRCSPMKGHSHVYWYRQLPEEGLKFMVYLQKENIIDESGMPKERFSAEFPKEGPSILRIQQVVRGDSAAYFCASSREQGFDTEAFFGQGTRLTVV.

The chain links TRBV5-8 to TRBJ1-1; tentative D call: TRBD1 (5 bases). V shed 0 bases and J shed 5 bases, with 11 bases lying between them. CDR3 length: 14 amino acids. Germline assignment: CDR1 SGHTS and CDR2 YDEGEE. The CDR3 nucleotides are TGTGCCAGCAGCTTGGAGGCAGGGCGGACTGAAGCTTTCTTT. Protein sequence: CASSLEAGRTEAFF. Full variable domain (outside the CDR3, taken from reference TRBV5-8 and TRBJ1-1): EAGVTQSPTHLIKTRGQQATLRCSPISGHTSVYWYQQALGLGLQFLLWYDEGEERNRGNFPPRFSGRQFPNYSSELNVNALELEDSALYLCASSLEAGRTEAFFGQGTRLTVV.

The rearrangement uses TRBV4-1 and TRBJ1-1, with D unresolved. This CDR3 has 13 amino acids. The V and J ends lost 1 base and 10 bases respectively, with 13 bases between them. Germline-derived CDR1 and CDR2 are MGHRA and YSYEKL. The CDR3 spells CASSQGVSDRAFF. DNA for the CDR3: TGCGCCAGCAGCCAAGGGGTTAGCGATAGAGCTTTCTTT.

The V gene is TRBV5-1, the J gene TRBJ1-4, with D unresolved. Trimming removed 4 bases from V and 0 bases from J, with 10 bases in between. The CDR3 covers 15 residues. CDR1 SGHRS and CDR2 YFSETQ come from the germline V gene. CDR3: CASSPTGATNEKLFF. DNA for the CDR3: TGCGCCAGCAGCCCGACGGGAGCAACTAATGAAAAACTGTTTTTT. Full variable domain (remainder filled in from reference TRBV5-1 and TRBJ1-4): KAGVTQTPRYLIKTRGQQVTLSCSPISGHRSVSWYQQTPGQGLQFLFEYFSETQRNKGNFPGRFSGRQFSNSRSEMNVSTLELGDSALYLCASSPTGATNEKLFFGSGTQLSVL.

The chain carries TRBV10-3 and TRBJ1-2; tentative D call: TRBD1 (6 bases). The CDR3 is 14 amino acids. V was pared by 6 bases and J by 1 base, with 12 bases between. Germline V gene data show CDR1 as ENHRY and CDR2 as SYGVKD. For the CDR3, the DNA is TGTGCCATCAGAAGACAGGAATTTAACTATGGCTACACCTTC. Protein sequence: CAIRRQEFNYGYTF.

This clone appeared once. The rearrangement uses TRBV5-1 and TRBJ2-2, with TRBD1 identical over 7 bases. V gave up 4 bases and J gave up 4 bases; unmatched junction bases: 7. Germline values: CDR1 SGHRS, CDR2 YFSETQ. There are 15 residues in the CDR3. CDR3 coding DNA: TGCGCCAGCAGCCCAGACAGGGCGGGCACCGGGGAGCTGTTTTTT. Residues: CASSPDRAGTGELFF. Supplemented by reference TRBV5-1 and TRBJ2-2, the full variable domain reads KAGVTQTPRYLIKTRGQQVTLSCSPISGHRSVSWYQQTPGQGLQFLFEYFSETQRNKGNFPGRFSGRQFSNSRSEMNVSTLELGDSALYLCASSPDRAGTGELFFGEGSRLTVL.

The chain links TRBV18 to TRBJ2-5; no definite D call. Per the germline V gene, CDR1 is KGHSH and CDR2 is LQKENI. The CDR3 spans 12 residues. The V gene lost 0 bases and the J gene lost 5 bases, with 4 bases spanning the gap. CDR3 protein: CASSPPSETQYF. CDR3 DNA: TGTGCCAGCTCACCACCCTCGGAGACCCAGTACTTC.

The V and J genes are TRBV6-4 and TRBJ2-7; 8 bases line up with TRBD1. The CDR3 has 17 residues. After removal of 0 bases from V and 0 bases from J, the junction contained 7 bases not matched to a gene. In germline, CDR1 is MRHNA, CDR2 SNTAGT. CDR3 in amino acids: CASSDSGRGPSSYEQYF. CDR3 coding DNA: TGTGCCAGCAGTGACTCGGGCAGGGGGCCCAGCTCCTACGAGCAGTACTTC.

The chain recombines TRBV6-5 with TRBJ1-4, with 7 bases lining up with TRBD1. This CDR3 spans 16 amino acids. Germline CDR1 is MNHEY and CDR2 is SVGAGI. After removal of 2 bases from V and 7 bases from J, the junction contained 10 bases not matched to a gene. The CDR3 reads CASSYRRQGEGEKLFF. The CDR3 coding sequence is TGTGCCAGCAGTTACCGTAGACAGGGAGAGGGTGAAAAACTGTTTTTT.

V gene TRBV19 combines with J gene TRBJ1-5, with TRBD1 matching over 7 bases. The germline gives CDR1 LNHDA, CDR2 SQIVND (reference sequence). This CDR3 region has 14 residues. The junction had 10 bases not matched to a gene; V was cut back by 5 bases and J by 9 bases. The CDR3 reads CASSPQTGSAPQHF. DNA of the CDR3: TGTGCCAGTAGTCCGCAGACAGGGAGTGCGCCCCAGCATTTT.

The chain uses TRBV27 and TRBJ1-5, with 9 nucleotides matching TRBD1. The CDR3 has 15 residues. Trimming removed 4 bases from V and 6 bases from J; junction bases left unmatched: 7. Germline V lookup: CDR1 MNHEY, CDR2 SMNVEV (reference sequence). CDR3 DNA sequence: TGTGCCAGCAGTTCAACAGGGGGCGCGGGTCAGCCCCAGCATTTT. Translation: CASSSTGGAGQPQHF.

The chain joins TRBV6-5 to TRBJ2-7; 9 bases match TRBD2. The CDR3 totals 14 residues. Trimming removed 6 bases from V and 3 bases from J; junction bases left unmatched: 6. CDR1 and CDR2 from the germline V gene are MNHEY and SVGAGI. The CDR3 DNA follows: TGTGCCAGCAGCTCTGGGACTAGCCGCTACGAGCAGTACTTC. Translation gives CASSSGTSRYEQYF.

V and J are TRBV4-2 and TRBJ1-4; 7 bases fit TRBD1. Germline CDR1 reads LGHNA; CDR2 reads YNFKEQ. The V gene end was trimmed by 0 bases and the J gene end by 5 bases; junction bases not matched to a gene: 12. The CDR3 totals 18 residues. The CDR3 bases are TGTGCCAGCAGCCAAGATCGGACAGGACAGCTAACAAATGAAAAACTGTTTTTT. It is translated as CASSQDRTGQLTNEKLFF.

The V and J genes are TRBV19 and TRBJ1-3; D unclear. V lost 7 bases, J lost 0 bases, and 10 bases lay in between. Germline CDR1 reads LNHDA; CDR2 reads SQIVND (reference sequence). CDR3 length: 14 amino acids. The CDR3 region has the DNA TGTGCCAGTAAACTATCTTCCTCTGGAAACACCATATATTTT. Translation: CASKLSSSGNTIYF.

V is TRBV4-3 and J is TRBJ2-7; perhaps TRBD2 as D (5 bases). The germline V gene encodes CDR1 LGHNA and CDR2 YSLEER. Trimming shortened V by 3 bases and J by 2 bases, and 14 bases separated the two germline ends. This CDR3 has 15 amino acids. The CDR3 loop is CASSQEWTGAYEQYF. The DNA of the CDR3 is TGCGCCAGCAGCCAGGAGTGGACTGGAGCCTACGAGCAGTACTTC.

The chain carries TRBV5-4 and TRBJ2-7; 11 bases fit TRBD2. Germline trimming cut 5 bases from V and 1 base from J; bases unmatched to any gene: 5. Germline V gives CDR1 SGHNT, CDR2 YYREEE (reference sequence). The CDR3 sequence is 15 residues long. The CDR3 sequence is CASSRTSGLSYEQYF. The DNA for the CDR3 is TGTGCCAGCAGTCGGACTAGCGGGTTATCCTACGAGCAGTACTTC.